These 25 T cell receptor beta chains were sequenced from one sample in a study of identical twins. MiXCR was run by TCRdb on the 5' RACE reads, yielding one entry per CDR3 protein. The profile shows around 690,000 distinct CDR3 sequences, over 20% of them singletons. The data were also submitted as part of a second study, on T cells expressing NK-cell markers.

What was sequenced was PBMCs. Source of these receptors: a young woman in good health.

This clonotype has only one observation. This chain joins TRBV11-3 and TRBJ2-3; D remains ambiguous. This CDR3 comprises 11 residues. V lost 5 bases and J 9 bases, leaving 9 bases between the germline ends. CDR1 SGHNT and CDR2 YENEEA come from the germline V gene. CDR3 in DNA: TGTGCCAGCAGCCTCTCGACGACGCAGTATTTT. Its translation: CASSLSTTQYF.

The chain couples TRBV5-1 to TRBJ2-5; the D is unclear. The CDR3 is 13 amino acids. Per germline, CDR1 SGHRS and CDR2 YFSETQ. V gave up 0 bases and J gave up 6 bases, with 9 bases separating them. The CDR3 nucleotides read TGCGCCAGCAGCTTGGAGCGAGGACAGACCCAGTACTTC. It specifies CASSLERGQTQYF.

The chain combines TRBV3-1 with TRBJ2-3; 8 bases line up with TRBD2. The germline V gene has CDR1 LGHDT and CDR2 YNNKEL (reference sequence). J gave up 0 bases and V 4 bases, and 6 bases lay outside the gene matches. This CDR3 is 16 amino acids long. CDR3 coding DNA: TGTGCCAGCAGCCCCCGGACTAGCAGTAGCACAGATACGCAGTATTTT. Translating it yields CASSPRTSSSTDTQYF.

This clonotype occurred once. The chain employs TRBV5-1 and TRBJ2-6, with D possibly TRBD1 on 6 matching bases. Trimming shortened V by 3 bases and J by 1 base, and 8 bases separated the two germline ends. Germline CDR1 and CDR2: SGHRS and YFSETQ. The CDR3 sequence is 15 residues long. In DNA form, the CDR3 reads TGCGCCAGCAGCTGGGACATGTCTGGGGCCAACGTCCTGACTTTC. Amino acids: CASSWDMSGANVLTF.

This chain connects TRBV20-1 to TRBJ1-1; D is uncertain. This CDR3 contains 13 residues. Germline values: CDR1 DFQATT, CDR2 SNEGSKA (reference sequence). V was trimmed by 4 bases and J by 0 bases, leaving 9 bases between them. CDR3 nucleotides: TGCAGTGCTACTTCCAGTATGAACACTGAAGCTTTCTTT. It encodes CSATSSMNTEAFF.

The V call is TRBV12-3 or TRBV12-4, the J call TRBJ2-7, with 9 bases identical to TRBD2. The V segment lost 10 bases and the J segment 6 bases; nucleotides outside the gene matches: 13. The CDR3 consists of 14 residues. CDR3 bases: TGTGCCACCGCCACCGGGACTAGCATTTCCGAGCAGTACTTC. It specifies CATATGTSISEQYF.

This clonotype was counted once. The chain couples TRBV10-3 to TRBJ2-7; the D gene could be TRBD1 or TRBD2 (5 bases each). CDR3 length equals 14 residues. V was pared by 7 bases and J by 3 bases, with 16 bases between. From germline, CDR1 is ENHRY and CDR2 SYGVKD. The CDR3 spells CAIKQSGTYYEQYF. In DNA, the CDR3 is TGTGCCATCAAACAATCGGGGACCTACTACGAGCAGTACTTC.

This clonotype was seen only a few times. This chain joins TRBV5-1 and TRBJ2-1; 8 bases are a match to TRBD1. There are 14 residues in the CDR3. J was trimmed by 7 bases and V by 1 base; bases with no gene match: 4. The germline CDR1 and CDR2 sequences are SGHRS and YFSETQ. The CDR3 reads CASSLSHRGNEQFF. The CDR3 bases are TGCGCCAGCAGCTTGAGTCACAGGGGGAATGAGCAGTTCTTC.

The table lists this clonotype with a few counts. V and J are TRBV14 and TRBJ2-1; D perhaps matches TRBD1 (6 bases). The V gene lost 0 bases and the J gene lost 11 bases, with 11 bases spanning the gap. Germline assignment: CDR1 SGHDN and CDR2 FVKESK. CDR3 length: 13 residues. The CDR3 bases are TGTGCCAGCAGCCAAGAACAGGGTTTTAAGCAGTTCTTC. It yields the protein CASSQEQGFKQFF.

This clonotype has ten or more counts. The chain is built from TRBV20-1 and TRBJ2-5, with D perhaps TRBD1 or TRBD2 (5 bases each). The CDR3 sequence is 11 residues long. Trimming took off 6 bases at V and 4 bases at J, with 9 bases between the two ends. Germline V CDR1 and CDR2: DFQATT, SNEGSKA (reference sequence). The CDR3 nucleotides are TGCAGTGCCTATGGGGGAGAGACCCAGTACTTC. This encodes CSAYGGETQYF.

V and J are TRBV6-2 or TRBV6-3 and TRBJ2-1, with 7 bases identical to TRBD2. Germline trimming cut 5 bases from V and 7 bases from J; bases unmatched to any gene: 11. This CDR3 is 15 amino acids long. Germline CDR1 reads MNHEY; CDR2 reads SVGEGT. For the CDR3, the DNA is TGTGCCAGCAGTCGACAGCGGGAACAACCAAATGAGCAGTTCTTC. It yields the protein CASSRQREQPNEQFF.

This clonotype was counted between two and nine times. This rearrangement joins TRBV5-1 to TRBJ2-7; a possible D gene is TRBD1 (5 bases). Looked up from germline, CDR1 is SGHRS and CDR2 is YFSETQ. The germline V and J ends were trimmed by 0 bases and 4 bases, with 14 bases remaining between them. The CDR3 loop spans 15 amino acids. The CDR3 is CASSLVSSKGYEQYF. The CDR3 DNA reads as TGCGCCAGCAGCTTGGTCTCCAGCAAGGGGTACGAGCAGTACTTC.

This clonotype was seen a few times. V is TRBV6-4 and J is TRBJ2-1, with D perhaps TRBD1 or TRBD2 (5 bases each). Germline-derived CDR1 and CDR2 are MRHNA and SNTAGT. Trimming pared 5 bases from V and 0 bases from J, leaving 14 bases between. The CDR3 runs to 16 residues. CDR3 sequence reads: CASSRNGGDSYNEQFF. CDR3 DNA: TGTGCCAGCAGTCGAAATGGGGGAGACTCCTACAATGAGCAGTTCTTC.

This clonotype was picked up a small number of times. This chain uses TRBV5-5 with TRBJ1-5; TRBD1 matches at 7 bases. With 2 bases clipped from V and 4 bases from J, the junction kept 6 bases outside the gene matches. The CDR3 totals 15 residues. Germline values: CDR1 SGHKS, CDR2 YYEKEE (reference sequence). CDR3 in DNA: TGTGCCAGCAGCTTTGCCGGGACAGTAAATCAGCCCCAGCATTTT. Translation gives CASSFAGTVNQPQHF.

The chain employs TRBV29-1 and TRBJ2-1; 9 nucleotides agree with TRBD1. This CDR3 has 13 amino acids. The ends lost 6 bases at V and 3 bases at J; junction bases unmatched: 3. CDR1 is SQVTM and CDR2 is ANQGSEA in the germline V gene. The CDR3 reads CSVVGQGYNEQFF. The CDR3 nucleotides are TGCAGCGTGGTGGGACAGGGCTACAATGAGCAGTTCTTC.

The chain employs TRBV5-5 and TRBJ2-7; D is unresolved. CDR3 length equals 17 residues. Trimming pared 1 base from V and 0 bases from J, leaving 17 bases between. Germline values: CDR1 SGHKS, CDR2 YYEKEE (reference sequence). CDR3 DNA: TGTGCCAGCAGCTTGAACACAGCGCACCGTCTCTCCTACGAGCAGTACTTC. It yields the protein CASSLNTAHRLSYEQYF.

The chain uses TRBV20-1 and TRBJ2-1; TRBD2 agrees at 14 bases. The V gene end was trimmed by 5 bases and the J gene end by 6 bases; junction bases not matched to a gene: 9. The germline gives CDR1 DFQATT, CDR2 SNEGSKA (reference sequence). This CDR3 comprises 16 residues. The CDR3 loop is CSAPWTSGRTGNEQFF. CDR3 DNA sequence: TGCAGTGCTCCGTGGACTAGCGGGAGGACGGGCAATGAGCAGTTCTTC.

The rearrangement links TRBV6-1 to TRBJ2-1; D is ambiguous. CDR3 length: 13 amino acids. Trimming removed 5 bases at V and 7 bases at J, with 12 bases between. Germline V gene data show CDR1 as MNHNS and CDR2 as SASEGT. The CDR3 DNA reads as TGTGCCAGCAGTCTCCTCAGGCAGAATGAGCAGTTCTTC. Amino acid sequence: CASSLLRQNEQFF.

This clonotype was counted between two and nine times. V is TRBV12-3 or TRBV12-4 and J is TRBJ2-7; D gene unclear. The CDR3 runs to 14 residues. Trimming shortened V by 5 bases and J by 7 bases, and 18 bases separated the two germline ends. The CDR3 sequence is CASSPRKAVGEQYF. The CDR3 bases are TGTGCCAGCAGTCCAAGGAAGGCGGTGGGGGAGCAGTACTTC.

This clonotype was seen only a few times. The chain joins TRBV7-2 to TRBJ2-3, with 7 bases that match TRBD1. This CDR3 region has 14 residues. The V segment lost 5 bases and the J segment 4 bases; nucleotides outside the gene matches: 6. The germline V gene encodes CDR1 SGHTA and CDR2 FQGNSA. The CDR3 nucleotides read TGTGCCAGCAGCCCAACAGGGGCCGCAGATACGCAGTATTTT. It translates to CASSPTGAADTQYF. Variable domain in full (rest from reference TRBV7-2 and TRBJ2-3): GAGVSQSPSNKVTEKGKDVELRCDPISGHTALYWYRQSLGQGLEFLIYFQGNSAPDKSGLPSDRFSAERTGGSVSTLTIQRTQQEDSAVYLCASSPTGAADTQYFGPGTRLTVL.

This rearrangement joins TRBV20-1 to TRBJ2-3; D gene unclear. The V gene lost 3 bases and the J gene lost 2 bases, with 6 bases spanning the gap. CDR1 DFQATT and CDR2 SNEGSKA come from the germline V gene (reference sequence). The CDR3 covers 12 residues. CDR3 coding DNA: TGCAGTGCTAGGGACCACACAGATACGCAGTATTTT. Its translation: CSARDHTDTQYF.

The V gene is TRBV20-1, the J gene TRBJ2-3, with D perhaps assigned TRBD1 or TRBD2 (6 bases each). The CDR3 extends over 14 amino acids. V was trimmed by 4 bases and J by 2 bases, leaving 13 bases between them. In germline, CDR1 is DFQATT, CDR2 SNEGSKA (reference sequence). The CDR3 reads CSANGGPFTDTQYF. CDR3 sequence (DNA): TGCAGTGCTAACGGGGGCCCCTTCACAGATACGCAGTATTTT.

This clonotype occurred a few times. This chain uses TRBV20-1 with TRBJ1-1; D unresolved. V lost 6 bases, J lost 1 base, and 18 bases lay in between. Germline V gene data show CDR1 as DFQATT and CDR2 as SNEGSKA (reference sequence). The CDR3 sequence is 15 residues long. DNA for the CDR3: TGCAGTGCGCAAGAAGTCACGGGGAAGAACACTGAAGCTTTCTTT. This codes for CSAQEVTGKNTEAFF.

The V call is TRBV5-5, the J call TRBJ2-7; TRBD1 is a possible D gene (5 bases). This CDR3 is built from 13 residues. The V end was cut by 4 bases, the J end by 3 bases, with 11 bases between. Germline V gene data show CDR1 as SGHKS and CDR2 as YYEKEE (reference sequence). CDR3 protein: CASSVGHLYEQYF. DNA for the CDR3: TGTGCCAGCAGCGTCGGACACCTCTACGAGCAGTACTTC.

This clonotype has only a few counts. The V and J genes are TRBV20-1 and TRBJ2-5; possible D gene TRBD1, 6 bases. The germline gives CDR1 DFQATT, CDR2 SNEGSKA (reference sequence). Trimming took off 3 bases at V and 5 bases at J, with 13 bases between the two ends. The CDR3 loop spans 13 amino acids. CDR3 sequence (DNA): TGCAGTGCTAGGTTACAGGGCGAGGAGACCCAGTACTTC. This encodes CSARLQGEETQYF.